This TCR beta chain originates from a study of beta chain features in type 1 diabetes. Notes on the study in general: The study found moderately but significantly shorter TCRB CDR3s in all four CD4+ subsets of Type 1 diabetes patients.

In this sample, this clone turned up a few times. The antigen remains unidentified. Expressed TCRB transcripts were sequenced after all isolated RNA was converted to cDNA. Libraries were prepared by immunoSEQ multiplex PCR; TCRdb keeps only in-frame clonotypes and omits some of them. The table records a few hundred thousand clones, approximately 15% of them present only once. Trimming at V came to 7 bases and at J to 4 bases, leaving 9 bases not matched to a gene. The CDR3 contains 15 residues. Germline CDR1 and CDR2: SNHLY and FYNNEI. The source is a woman younger than 30 with type 1 diabetes. The chain has TRBV2 and TRBJ2-1; 8 bases match TRBD2. The sample comprised naive CD4+ T cells from blood. The CDR3 spells CASTGSGITYNEQFF. The CDR3 nucleotides are TGTGCCAGCACCGGTAGCGGGATCACATACAATGAGCAGTTCTTC.